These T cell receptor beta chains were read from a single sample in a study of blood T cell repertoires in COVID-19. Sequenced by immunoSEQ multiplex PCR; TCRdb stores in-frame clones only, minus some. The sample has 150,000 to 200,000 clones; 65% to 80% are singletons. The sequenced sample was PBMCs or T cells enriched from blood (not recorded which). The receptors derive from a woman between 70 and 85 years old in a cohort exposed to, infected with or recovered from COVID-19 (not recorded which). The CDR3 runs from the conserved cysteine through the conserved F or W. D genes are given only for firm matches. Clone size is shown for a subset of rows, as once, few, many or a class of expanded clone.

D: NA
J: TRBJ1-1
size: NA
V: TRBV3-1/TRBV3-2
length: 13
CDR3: CASSRTENTEAFF
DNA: TGTGCCAGCAGCCGGACAGAGAACACTGAAGCTTTCTTT

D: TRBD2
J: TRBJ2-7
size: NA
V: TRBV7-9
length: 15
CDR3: CASSPIGGRVYEQYF
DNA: TGTGCCAGCAGCCCTATAGGCGGGAGGGTCTACGAGCAGTACTTC

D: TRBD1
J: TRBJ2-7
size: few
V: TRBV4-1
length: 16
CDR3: CASSRSTGAEAYEQYF
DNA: TGCGCCAGCAGCCGATCCACAGGGGCCGAAGCCTACGAGCAGTACTTC

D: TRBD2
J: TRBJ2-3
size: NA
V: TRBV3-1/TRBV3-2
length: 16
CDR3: CASSPLAGGAADTQYF
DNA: TGTGCCAGCAGCCCCCTAGCGGGAGGGGCGGCAGATACGCAGTATTTT

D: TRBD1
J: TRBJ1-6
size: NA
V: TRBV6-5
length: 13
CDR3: CASRDRGNSPLHF
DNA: TGTGCCAGCAGGGACAGGGGGAACTCACCCCTCCACTTT

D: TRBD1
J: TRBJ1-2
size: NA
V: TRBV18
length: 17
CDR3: CASSPGMLTGANYGYTF
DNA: TGTGCCAGCTCACCGGGCATGCTGACAGGGGCGAATTATGGCTACACCTTC

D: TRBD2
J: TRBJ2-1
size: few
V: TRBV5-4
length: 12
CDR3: CASSPGTSEQFF
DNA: TGTGCCAGCAGCCCGGGGACTAGCGAGCAGTTCTTC

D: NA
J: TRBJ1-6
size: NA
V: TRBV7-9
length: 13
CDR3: CASSGQGDSPLHF
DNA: TGTGCCAGCAGCGGGCAGGGTGATTCACCCCTCCACTTT

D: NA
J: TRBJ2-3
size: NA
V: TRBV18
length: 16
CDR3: CASSPQAGSSTDTQYF
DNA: TGTGCCAGCTCACCTCAGGCAGGGTCCAGCACAGATACGCAGTATTTT

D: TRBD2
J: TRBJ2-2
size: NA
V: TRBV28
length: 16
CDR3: CASSLWGAGEAGELFF
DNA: TGTGCCAGCAGTTTATGGGGAGCGGGAGAGGCCGGGGAGCTGTTTTTT

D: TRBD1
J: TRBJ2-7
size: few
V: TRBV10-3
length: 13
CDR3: CATLTGGSYEQYF
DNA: TGTGCCACCCTGACAGGGGGGTCCTACGAGCAGTACTTC

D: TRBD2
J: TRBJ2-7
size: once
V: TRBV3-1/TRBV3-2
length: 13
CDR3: CASSQREGYEQYF
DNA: TGTGCCAGCAGCCAAAGGGAGGGTTACGAGCAGTACTTC

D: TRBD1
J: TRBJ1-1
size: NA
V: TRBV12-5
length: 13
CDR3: CASGHHRGTEAFF
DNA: TGTGCTAGTGGCCACCACAGGGGAACTGAAGCTTTCTTT

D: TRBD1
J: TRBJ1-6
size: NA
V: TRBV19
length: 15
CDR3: CASSGYRGPDSPLHF
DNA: TGTGCCAGTAGTGGGTACAGGGGGCCCGATTCACCCCTCCACTTT

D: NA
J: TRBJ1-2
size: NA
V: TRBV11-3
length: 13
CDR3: CASSLDRRYGYTF
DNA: TGTGCCAGCAGCTTAGACAGGCGCTATGGCTACACCTTC

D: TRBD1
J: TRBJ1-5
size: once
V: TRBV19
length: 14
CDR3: CASKTGVRNQPQHF
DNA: TGTGCCAGTAAGACAGGGGTCCGCAATCAGCCCCAGCATTTT

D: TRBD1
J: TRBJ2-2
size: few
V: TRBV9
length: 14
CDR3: CASSATGGTGELFF
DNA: TGTGCCAGCAGCGCTACAGGGGGCACCGGGGAGCTGTTTTTT

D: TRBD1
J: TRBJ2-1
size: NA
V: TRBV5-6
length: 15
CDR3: CASSLIGGQGHGQFF
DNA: TGTGCCAGCAGCTTGATTGGAGGACAGGGGCATGGGCAGTTCTTC

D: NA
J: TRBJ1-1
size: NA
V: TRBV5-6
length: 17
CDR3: CASSLVVDGYADTEAFF
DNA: TGTGCCAGCAGCTTGGTAGTCGACGGTTATGCGGACACTGAAGCTTTCTTT

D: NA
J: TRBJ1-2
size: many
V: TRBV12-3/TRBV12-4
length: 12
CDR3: CASRGLEKGYTF
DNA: TGTGCCAGTCGGGGTCTCGAGAAAGGCTACACCTTC

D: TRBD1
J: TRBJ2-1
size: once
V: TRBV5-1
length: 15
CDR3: CASKIGAGGYNEQFF
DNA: TGCGCCAGCAAGATAGGGGCAGGGGGATACAATGAGCAGTTCTTC

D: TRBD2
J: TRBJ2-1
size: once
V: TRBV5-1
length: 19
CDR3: CASRSLAAQTSASYNEQFF
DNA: TGCGCCAGCAGATCCTTGGCCGCCCAGACTAGCGCCTCCTACAATGAGCAGTTCTTC

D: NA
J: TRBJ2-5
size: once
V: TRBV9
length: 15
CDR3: CASSVGGELSGTQYF
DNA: TGTGCCAGCAGCGTTGGAGGGGAGCTTAGTGGGACCCAGTACTTC

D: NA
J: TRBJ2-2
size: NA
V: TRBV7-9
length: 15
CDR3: CASSLVRGLDGELFF
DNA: TGTGCCAGCAGCTTAGTTCGAGGCTTAGACGGGGAGCTGTTTTTT

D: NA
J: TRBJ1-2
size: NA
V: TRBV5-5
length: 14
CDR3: CASSPGGGRYGYTF
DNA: TGTGCCAGCAGCCCCGGGGGAGGTCGGTATGGCTACACCTTC

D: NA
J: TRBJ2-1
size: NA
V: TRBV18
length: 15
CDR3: CASSPQPPEGNEQFF
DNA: TGTGCCAGCTCACCACAGCCCCCCGAGGGCAATGAGCAGTTCTTC

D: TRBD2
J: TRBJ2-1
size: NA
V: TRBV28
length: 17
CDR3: CASSLSTSGSSYNEQFF
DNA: TGTGCCAGCAGTTTATCTACTAGCGGGAGCTCCTACAATGAGCAGTTCTTC

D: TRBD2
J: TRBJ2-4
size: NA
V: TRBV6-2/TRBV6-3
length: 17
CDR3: CASSAVSGGPWANIQYF
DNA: TGTGCCAGCAGTGCGGTGTCGGGAGGTCCGTGGGCAAACATTCAGTACTTC

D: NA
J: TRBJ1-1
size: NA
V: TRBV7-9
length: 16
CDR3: CASSLGAPGIGTEAFF
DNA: TGTGCCAGCAGCTTAGGGGCCCCGGGGATAGGCACTGAAGCTTTCTTT

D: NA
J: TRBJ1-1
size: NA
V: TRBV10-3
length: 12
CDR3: CAIRTGSGEAFF
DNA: TGTGCCATCAGAACAGGGAGCGGTGAAGCTTTCTTT

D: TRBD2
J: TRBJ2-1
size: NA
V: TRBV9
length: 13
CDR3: CASTGTSGREQFF
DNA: TGTGCCAGCACCGGGACTAGCGGGAGGGAGCAGTTCTTC

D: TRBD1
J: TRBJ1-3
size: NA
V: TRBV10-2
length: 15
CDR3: CASSEQGAGGNTIYF
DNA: TGCGCCAGCAGTGAGCAGGGGGCGGGTGGAAACACCATATATTTT

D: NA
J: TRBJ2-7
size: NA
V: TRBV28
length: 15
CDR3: CASRNILRGSYEQYF
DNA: TGTGCCAGCCGGAATATTTTAAGGGGCTCCTACGAGCAGTACTTC

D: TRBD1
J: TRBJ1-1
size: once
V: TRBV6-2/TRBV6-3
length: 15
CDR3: CASSSAGGGNTEAFF
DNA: TGTGCCAGCAGTAGTGCAGGGGGCGGGAACACTGAAGCTTTCTTT

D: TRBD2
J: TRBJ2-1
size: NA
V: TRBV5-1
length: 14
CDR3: CASTSGTSVGEQFF
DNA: TGCGCCAGCACCTCCGGGACTAGCGTGGGTGAGCAGTTCTTC

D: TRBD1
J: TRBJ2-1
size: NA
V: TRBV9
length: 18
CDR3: CASSVVPGQGWSYNEQFF
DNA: TGTGCCAGCAGCGTAGTCCCCGGACAGGGATGGTCCTACAATGAGCAGTTCTTC

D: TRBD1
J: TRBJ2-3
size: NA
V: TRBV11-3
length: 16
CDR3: CASSSRTGGSTDTQYF
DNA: TGTGCCAGCAGCTCTCGGACAGGGGGCAGCACAGATACGCAGTATTTT

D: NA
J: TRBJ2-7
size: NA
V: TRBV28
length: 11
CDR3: CASSQGYEQYF
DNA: TGTGCCAGCAGCCAGGGCTACGAGCAGTACTTC

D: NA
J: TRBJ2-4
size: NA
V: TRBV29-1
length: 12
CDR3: CSVGLGKNIQYF
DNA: TGCAGCGTGGGACTGGGCAAAAACATTCAGTACTTC

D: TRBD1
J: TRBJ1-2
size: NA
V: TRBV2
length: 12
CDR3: CASTADRYGYTF
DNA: TGTGCCAGCACCGCGGACAGGTATGGCTACACCTTC

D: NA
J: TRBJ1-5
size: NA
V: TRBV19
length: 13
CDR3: CASSPTGDQPQHF
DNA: TGTGCCAGTAGCCCGACAGGAGACCAGCCCCAGCATTTT

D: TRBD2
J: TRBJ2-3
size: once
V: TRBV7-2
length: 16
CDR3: CASSLGSGSWTDTQYF
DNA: TGTGCCAGCAGCTTGGGTAGCGGGAGTTGGACAGATACGCAGTATTTT